This T cell receptor beta chain was captured by sequencing in a study of T cells in localized non-small cell lung cancer. Regarding this clone: Its target is unknown.

Findings and limits, study-wide: Blood T cell density predicted longer survival; adjacent-lung clonality, shorter.

TCRdb keeps only in-frame clones here, not all; method: immunoSEQ multiplex PCR. Of 13,000 or so clones listed, about 82% are singletons. The sequence derives from a male donor older than 55 with stage III lung adenocarcinoma. Sequenced here: peripheral blood, sampled before any cancer treatment.

CDR3 sequence (DNA): TGCAGTGCCCAGCCGAACTATGGCTACACCTTC. This codes for CSAQPNYGYTF. This chain links TRBV20-1 with TRBJ1-2; D gene unclear. The CDR3 length is 11 residues. Germline loops: CDR1 DFQATT, CDR2 SNEGSKA (reference sequence). Trimming cost V 6 bases and J 2 bases, with 7 bases left between them.